The 25 T cell receptor beta chains in this list originate from one sample, sequenced in a study of Graves' ophthalmopathy and Graves' hyperthyroidism. Amplification of the TCR beta CDR3 regions used RNA transcripts (as template). HTBI-primed RT-PCR formed the first round, and a multiplex PCR formed the second. TCRdb independently ran MiXCR on the multiplex PCR reads; one entry per CDR3 protein. Counted here are approximately 210,000 distinct CDR3 sequences, around a fifth occurring once; the ten biggest clones make up around 45%. What was sequenced was peripheral blood. Receptors were obtained from a woman in her forties or fifties with Graves' ophthalmopathy.

As regards this clonotype: The junction does not match germline at one end; this may be a read error. The chain carries TRBV5-1 and TRBJ2-3, with 9 bases that match TRBD2. The length of the CDR3 is 16 residues. Germline V gene lookup returns CDR1 SGHRS and CDR2 YFSETQ. For the CDR3, the DNA is TGCGCCAGCAGCTTGGGGCTAGCGGGATACACAGATTCGCAGTATTTT. This gives the protein CASSLGLAGYTDSQYF.

This clonotype was found many times. The rearrangement joins TRBV20-1 to TRBJ1-1; weak D call: TRBD1 (6 bases). Per the germline V gene, CDR1 is DFQATT and CDR2 is SNEGSKA (reference sequence). V was shortened by 6 bases and J by 1 base, with 12 bases between the two germline ends. The CDR3 contains 13 residues. The CDR3 DNA reads TGCAGTGCAAAGGGGGGAGCGAACACTGAAGCTTTCTTT. This codes for CSAKGGANTEAFF.

CDR3 protein: CAWRGQGYEQYF. The CDR3 DNA sequence: TGTGCCTGGAGGGGACAGGGCTACGAGCAGTACTTC. This chain links TRBV30 with TRBJ2-7; TRBD1 matches at 9 bases. Germline V gives CDR1 GTSNPN, CDR2 SVGIG (reference sequence). The CDR3 runs to 12 residues. The junction had 0 bases not matched to a gene; V was cut back by 3 bases and J by 3 bases.

This chain connects TRBV7-2 to TRBJ2-1, with TRBD2 matching over 8 bases. This CDR3 comprises 19 residues. After removal of 3 bases from V and 0 bases from J, the junction contained 13 bases not matched to a gene. Germline V gene sequence: CDR1 SGHTA, CDR2 FQGNSA. The DNA of the CDR3 is TGTGCCAGCAGCTTCCGGGCGGGAGGCTCTTTTAGCTCCTACAATGAGCAGTTCTTC. It yields the protein CASSFRAGGSFSSYNEQFF.

With respect to this clonotype: Just one base apart from a much larger clone, this may be a read error. J is TRBJ2-5 and V is TRBV3-1; D tentatively reads TRBD1 or TRBD2 (5 bases each). The CDR3 sequence is 14 residues long. Germline CDR1 is LGHDT and CDR2 is YNNKEL (reference sequence). With 1 base removed from V and 6 bases from J, the gap between germline ends came to 12 bases. This chain's CDR3 is CASSQVSGAQTQYF. CDR3 DNA sequence: TGTGCCAGCAGCCAAGTTTCCGGGGCGCAGACCCAGTACTTC.

J is TRBJ1-6 and V is TRBV30; D perhaps matches TRBD1 (6 bases). This CDR3 is 12 amino acids long. The germline V and J ends were trimmed by 4 bases and 7 bases, with 8 bases remaining between them. Per germline, CDR1 GTSNPN and CDR2 SVGIG (reference sequence). CDR3 in DNA: TGTGCCTGGACCGGGGGCAATTCACCCCTCCACTTT. Amino acid sequence: CAWTGGNSPLHF.

This clonotype was found many times. This chain joins TRBV25-1 and TRBJ1-2; D gene unclear. Trimming removed 1 base from V and 0 bases from J, with 9 bases in between. The CDR3 sequence is 15 residues long. The germline V gene encodes CDR1 MGHDK and CDR2 SYGVNS. CDR3 in amino acids: CASSEWRETNYGYTF. In nucleotides, the CDR3 is TGTGCCAGCAGTGAATGGCGCGAGACTAACTATGGCTACACCTTC.

Many counts were recorded for this clonotype. The germline gene is not matched at one end of the junction; a read error may be the cause. The chain employs TRBV7-2 and TRBJ2-4; TRBD2 aligns across 10 bases. The CDR3 has 13 amino acids. Per germline, CDR1 SGHTA and CDR2 FQGNSA. The CDR3 loop reads CASSLLAGGAVFF. The CDR3 DNA reads as TGTGCCAGCAGCTTATTAGCGGGAGGTGCCGTATTCTTC.

By proportion, this clonotype is medium-sized. The V call is TRBV6-5, the J call TRBJ2-5; no reliable D call. There are 12 residues in the CDR3. Germline values: CDR1 MNHEY, CDR2 SVGAGI. V shed 0 bases and J shed 5 bases, with 4 bases lying between them. CDR3 amino acids: CASSYSSETQYF. In nucleotides, the CDR3 is TGTGCCAGCAGTTACTCCAGTGAGACCCAGTACTTC.

This clonotype was counted ten times or more. V and J are TRBV11-2 and TRBJ1-3, with 8 bases aligning to TRBD1. The V gene's germline CDR1 is SGHAT and CDR2 FQNNGV. The V gene end was trimmed by 3 bases and the J gene end by 1 base; junction bases not matched to a gene: 5. The CDR3 loop spans 16 amino acids. DNA for the CDR3: TGTGCCAGCAGCTTCCAAACAGGGGGTTCTGGAAACACCATATATTTT. Protein product: CASSFQTGGSGNTIYF.

In its sample, this clonotype was seen a few times. CDR3 nucleotides: TGTGCCAGCATGTGGATAGGGGTGGGCTATGGCTACACCTTC. Translation: CASMWIGVGYGYTF. V and J are TRBV6-1 and TRBJ1-2, with D tentatively TRBD1 (5 bases). Per germline, CDR1 MNHNS and CDR2 SASEGT. Trimming stripped 7 bases from V and 4 bases from J, with 16 bases between. CDR3 length: 14 amino acids.

This clonotype was recorded many times. This chain uses TRBV10-3 with TRBJ2-5; D gene ambiguous. This CDR3 is built from 8 residues. Germline V CDR1 and CDR2: ENHRY, SYGVKD. Trimming cost V 11 bases and J 10 bases, with 8 bases left between them. The CDR3 spells CAPGDQYF. CDR3 DNA sequence: TGTGCCCCCGGCGACCAGTACTTC.

This clonotype was recorded only once. The chain combines TRBV27 with TRBJ2-7, with a possible D match to TRBD2 (6 bases). The CDR3 runs 13 residues. V was clipped by 5 bases and J by 7 bases, with 15 bases between them. Germline lookup yields CDR1 MNHEY and CDR2 SMNVEV (reference sequence). CDR3 nucleotide sequence: TGTGCCAGCAGTGTATACCGGGACTCAGAGCAGTACTTC. Protein product: CASSVYRDSEQYF.

In DNA, the CDR3 is TGTGCCAGCAGAGCACTAGCGGGACGGCACTACGAGCAGTACTTC. Amino acids: CASRALAGRHYEQYF. The chain carries TRBV6-1 and TRBJ2-7; 10 bases line up with TRBD2. The CDR3 contains 15 residues. Germline V gives CDR1 MNHNS, CDR2 SASEGT. J lost 3 bases, V lost 6 bases, and 8 bases had no gene match.

There are many counts of this clonotype. This chain uses TRBV10-3 with TRBJ1-1, with D perhaps matching TRBD1 (5 bases). V lost 5 bases and J lost 5, with 18 bases in between. Germline CDR1 reads ENHRY; CDR2 reads SYGVKD. The CDR3 runs 15 residues. DNA for the CDR3: TGTGCCATCAGTACGAATCTCGGGGGGGGTACTGAAGCTTTCTTT. Residues: CAISTNLGGGTEAFF.

This clonotype was detected many times. The CDR3 loop reads CASSSATGNTEAFF. In DNA, the CDR3 is TGTGCCAGCAGTTCCGCCACAGGGAACACTGAAGCTTTCTTT. J is TRBJ1-1 and V is TRBV11-3, with D possibly being TRBD1 (5 bases). The CDR3 has 14 residues. Looked up from germline, CDR1 is SGHNT and CDR2 is YENEEA. Trimming pared 6 bases from V and 1 base from J, leaving 12 bases between.

This clonotype was observed many times. The genes are TRBV5-1 and TRBJ2-7; the D is unclear. V shed 0 bases and J shed 4 bases, with 8 bases lying between them. Germline CDR1 and CDR2: SGHRS and YFSETQ. The CDR3 runs to 13 residues. The CDR3 here is CASSLEARYEQYF. CDR3 sequence (DNA): TGCGCCAGCAGCTTGGAGGCCCGTTACGAGCAGTACTTC.

This clonotype was seen many times. The junction shows a germline mismatch at one end, possibly a read error. The V call is TRBV28, the J call TRBJ1-1; tentatively, D is TRBD1 (5 bases). CDR3 length: 16 residues. Germline V gives CDR1 MDHEN, CDR2 SYDVKM. Written as DNA, the CDR3 is TGTGCCAGCAGGGGGACGGACGGGCCAATGAACACTGAAGCTATCTTT. As protein: CASRGTDGPMNTEAIF. Filled out from reference TRBV28 and TRBJ1-1, the complete variable domain reads DVKVTQSSRYLVKRTGEKVFLECVQDMDHENMFWYRQDPGLGLRLIYFSYDVKMKEKGDIPEGYSVSREKKERFSLILESASTNQTSMYLCASRGTDGPMNTEAIFGQGTRLTVV.

The J gene is TRBJ2-5, the V gene TRBV2; 10 bases line up with TRBD2. V gave up 5 bases and J gave up 1 base; unmatched junction bases: 7. CDR1 SNHLY and CDR2 FYNNEI come from the germline V gene. The CDR3 loop spans 16 amino acids. The CDR3 sequence is CASSYGVAGGQETQYF. The CDR3 DNA reads TGTGCCAGCAGTTACGGGGTAGCGGGAGGCCAAGAGACCCAGTACTTC. Full variable domain (rest looked up from reference TRBV2 and TRBJ2-5): EPEVTQTPSHQVTQMGQEVILRCVPISNHLYFYWYRQILGQKVEFLVSFYNNEISEKSEIFDDQFSVERPDGSNFTLKIRSTKLEDSAMYFCASSYGVAGGQETQYFGPGTRLLVL.

This clonotype was observed at least ten times. This chain joins TRBV12-3 or TRBV12-4 and TRBJ2-5; D not resolved. V lost 3 bases to trimming and J lost 5 bases, with 10 bases between them. This CDR3 contains 13 residues. CDR3 sequence (DNA): TGTGCCAGCAGTTTGAGAGTGTCGGAGACCCAGTACTTC. This gives the protein CASSLRVSETQYF.

This clonotype was counted many times. V and J are TRBV6-5 and TRBJ1-2, with D perhaps matching TRBD1 (5 bases). V dropped 4 bases and J dropped 4 bases, with 16 bases sitting between them. The CDR3 loop spans 15 amino acids. The germline V gene encodes CDR1 MNHEY and CDR2 SVGAGI. CDR3 region: CASSLGHNPLYGYTF. CDR3 coding DNA: TGTGCCAGCAGTTTGGGGCACAACCCGCTCTATGGCTACACCTTC.

The sample holds many counts of this clonotype. The chain recombines TRBV6-2 or TRBV6-3 with TRBJ1-6; unclear D gene. This CDR3 region has 12 residues. Trimming stripped 6 bases from V and 10 bases from J, with 10 bases between. CDR1 is MNHEY and CDR2 is SVGEGT in the germline V gene. The CDR3 bases are TGTGCCAGCAGACCCGGATCGTCACCCCTCCACTTT. Its translation is CASRPGSSPLHF.

This clonotype was found many times. V gene TRBV7-8 combines with J gene TRBJ1-5; 8 bases line up with TRBD1. The CDR3 has 15 amino acids. J lost 0 bases, V lost 6 bases, and 4 bases had no gene match. CDR1 is SGHVS, CDR2 FQNEAQ, per germline. The CDR3: CASSFTGGSNQPQHF. CDR3 sequence (DNA): TGTGCCAGCAGTTTTACAGGGGGTAGCAATCAGCCCCAGCATTTT.

This clonotype was seen a few times. This rearrangement joins TRBV6-1 to TRBJ2-7, with TRBD2 as a possible D gene (5 bases). In germline, CDR1 is MNHNS, CDR2 SASEGT. The CDR3 sequence is 15 residues long. Deletions cut 5 bases from V and 1 base from J, with 15 bases between. The DNA of the CDR3 is TGTGCCAGCAGTAAACCTTCGGACTCTTCCTACGAGCAGTACTTC. Amino acids: CASSKPSDSSYEQYF.

This clonotype was observed many times. The chain is built from TRBV2 and TRBJ2-7; possibly TRBD1 for D (5 bases). This CDR3 is 11 amino acids long. Trimming took 7 bases from V and 7 from J, leaving 11 bases between them. Germline CDR1 and CDR2: SNHLY and FYNNEI. The CDR3 sequence: CASKSGLEQYF. CDR3 nucleotide sequence: TGTGCCAGCAAATCAGGGTTGGAGCAGTACTTC.